This T cell receptor (beta chain) was obtained from a study of cytomegalovirus exposure and HLA in healthy donors. Overall study context: An early data release held some 89 million unique TCRs from HLA-typed donors.

A multiplex PCR was run with 60 Vbeta primers and 13 Jbeta primers. The repertoire was sequenced with immunoSEQ multiplex PCR; TCRdb's copy has only in-frame clones and lacks some. The sample consists of approximately 110,000 clones, over 70% of them appearing once. Germline trimming cut 5 bases from V and 8 bases from J; bases unmatched to any gene: 6. Germline assignment: CDR1 MDHEN and CDR2 SYDVKM. This CDR3 has 14 residues. Turning to this clone: Its antigen remains unknown.

Notes on the study in general: The authors later linked a missense DCLRE1C variant to TCR beta V- and J-gene trimming.

The source is a male donor in good health and CMV-seronegative. This rearrangement joins TRBV28 to TRBJ2-2; 9 nucleotides align to TRBD2. The sequenced sample was PBMCs. This chain's CDR3 is CASSPGLAGGELFF. The DNA for the CDR3 is TGTGCCAGCAGTCCGGGACTAGCAGGAGGGGAGCTGTTTTTT.